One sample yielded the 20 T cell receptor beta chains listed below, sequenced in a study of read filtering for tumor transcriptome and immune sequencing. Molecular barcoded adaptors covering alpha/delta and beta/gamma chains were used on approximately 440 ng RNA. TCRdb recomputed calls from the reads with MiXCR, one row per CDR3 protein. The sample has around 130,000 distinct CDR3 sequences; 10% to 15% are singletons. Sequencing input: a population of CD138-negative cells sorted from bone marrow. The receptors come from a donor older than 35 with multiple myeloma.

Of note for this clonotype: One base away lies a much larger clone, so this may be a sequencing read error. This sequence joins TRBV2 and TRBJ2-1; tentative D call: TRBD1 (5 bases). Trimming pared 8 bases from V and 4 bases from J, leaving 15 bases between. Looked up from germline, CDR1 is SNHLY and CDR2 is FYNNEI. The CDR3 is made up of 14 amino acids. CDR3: CASQGQGSYNEQFF. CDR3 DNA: TGTGCCAGCCAGGGCCAGGGTAGTTACAATGAGCAGTTCTTC. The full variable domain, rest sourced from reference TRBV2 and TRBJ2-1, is EPEVTQTPSHQVTQMGQEVILRCVPISNHLYFYWYRQILGQKVEFLVSFYNNEISEKSEIFDDQFSVERPDGSNFTLKIRSTKLEDSAMYFCASQGQGSYNEQFFGPGTRLTVL.

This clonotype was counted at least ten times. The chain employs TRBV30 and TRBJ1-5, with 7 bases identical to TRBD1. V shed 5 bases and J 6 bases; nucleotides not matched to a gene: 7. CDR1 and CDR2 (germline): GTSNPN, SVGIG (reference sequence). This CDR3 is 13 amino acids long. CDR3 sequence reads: CAWSTGESQPQHF. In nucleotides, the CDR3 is TGTGCCTGGTCTACAGGGGAGAGTCAGCCCCAGCATTTT.

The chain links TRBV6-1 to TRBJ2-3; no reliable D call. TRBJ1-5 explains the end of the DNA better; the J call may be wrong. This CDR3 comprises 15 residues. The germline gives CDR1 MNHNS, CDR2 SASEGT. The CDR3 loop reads CASSDGVSSTDTQHF. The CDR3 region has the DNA TGTGCCAGCAGTGACGGTGTTTCTTCCACAGATACGCAGCATTTT.

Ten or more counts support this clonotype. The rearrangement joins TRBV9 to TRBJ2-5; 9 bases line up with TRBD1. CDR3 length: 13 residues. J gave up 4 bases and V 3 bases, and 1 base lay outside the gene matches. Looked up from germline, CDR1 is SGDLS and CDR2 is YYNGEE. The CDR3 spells CASSGGQGETQYF. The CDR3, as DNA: TGTGCCAGCAGCGGGGGACAGGGAGAGACCCAGTACTTC.

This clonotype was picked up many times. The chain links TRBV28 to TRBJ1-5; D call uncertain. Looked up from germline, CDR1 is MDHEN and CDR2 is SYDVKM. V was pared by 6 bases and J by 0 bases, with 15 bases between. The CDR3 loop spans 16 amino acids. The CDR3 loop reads CASSYYIDPSNQPQHF. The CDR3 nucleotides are TGTGCCAGCAGCTATTATATCGACCCTAGCAATCAGCCCCAGCATTTT.

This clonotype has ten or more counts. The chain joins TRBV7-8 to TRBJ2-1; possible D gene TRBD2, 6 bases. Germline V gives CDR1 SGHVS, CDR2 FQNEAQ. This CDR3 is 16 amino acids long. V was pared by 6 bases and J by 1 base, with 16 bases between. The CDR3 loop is CASSPTPGTSYNEQFF. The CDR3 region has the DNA TGTGCCAGCAGTCCAACCCCCGGGACTTCCTACAATGAGCAGTTCTTC.

The CDR3 spells CASSFVGISYEQYF. The CDR3 DNA reads as TGTGCCAGCAGTTTTGTAGGGATCTCCTACGAGCAGTACTTC. The genes are TRBV28 and TRBJ2-7, with no clear D. The CDR3 extends over 14 amino acids. The V and J ends lost 3 bases and 0 bases respectively, with 9 bases between them. The germline gives CDR1 MDHEN, CDR2 SYDVKM.

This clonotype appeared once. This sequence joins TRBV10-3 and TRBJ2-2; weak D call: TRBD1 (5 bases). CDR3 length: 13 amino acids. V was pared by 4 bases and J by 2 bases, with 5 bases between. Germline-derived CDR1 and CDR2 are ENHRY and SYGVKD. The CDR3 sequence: CAISGGNTGELFF. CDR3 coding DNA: TGTGCCATCAGTGGGGGCAACACCGGGGAGCTGTTTTTT.

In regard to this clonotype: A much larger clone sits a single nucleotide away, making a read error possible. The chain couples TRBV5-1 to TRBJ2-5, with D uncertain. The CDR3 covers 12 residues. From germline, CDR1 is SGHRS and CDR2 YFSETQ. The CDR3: CASSLDQETQHF. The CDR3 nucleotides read TGCGCCAGCAGCTTGGATCAAGAGACCCAGCACTTC.

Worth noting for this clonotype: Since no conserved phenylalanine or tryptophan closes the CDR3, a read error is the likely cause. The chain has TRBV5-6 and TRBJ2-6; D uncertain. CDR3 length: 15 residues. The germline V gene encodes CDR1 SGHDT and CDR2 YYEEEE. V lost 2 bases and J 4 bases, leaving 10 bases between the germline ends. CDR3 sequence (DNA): TGTGCCAGCAGCTTAAACAGCCTCGGGGCCAACGTCCTGACTTAC. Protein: CASSLNSLGANVLTY.

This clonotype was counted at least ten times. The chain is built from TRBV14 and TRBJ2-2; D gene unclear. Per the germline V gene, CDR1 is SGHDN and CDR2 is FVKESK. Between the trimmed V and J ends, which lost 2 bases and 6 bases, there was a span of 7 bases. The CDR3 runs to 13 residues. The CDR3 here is CASSQIGSGELFF. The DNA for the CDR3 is TGTGCCAGCAGCCAAATCGGGTCCGGGGAGCTGTTTTTT. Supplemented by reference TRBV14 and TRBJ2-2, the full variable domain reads EAGVTQFPSHSVIEKGQTVTLRCDPISGHDNLYWYRRVMGKEIKFLLHFVKESKQDESGMPNNRFLAERTGGTYSTLKVQPAELEDSGVYFCASSQIGSGELFFGEGSRLTVL.

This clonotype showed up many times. CDR3 amino acids: CASSAPREGGELFF. The CDR3 coding sequence is TGCGCCAGCAGCGCGCCCAGGGAAGGAGGGGAGCTGTTTTTT. The V call is TRBV5-1, the J call TRBJ2-2; possibly TRBD1 for D (5 bases). Deletions cut 4 bases from V and 8 bases from J, with 15 bases between. The germline V gene encodes CDR1 SGHRS and CDR2 YFSETQ. The CDR3 has 14 residues.

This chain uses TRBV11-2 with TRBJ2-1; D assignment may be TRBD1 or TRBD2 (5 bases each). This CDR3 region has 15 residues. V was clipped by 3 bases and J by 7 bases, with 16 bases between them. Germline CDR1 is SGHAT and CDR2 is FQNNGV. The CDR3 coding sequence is TGTGCCAGCAGCTTTATATATAGCGCAGGGAATGAGCAGTTCTTC. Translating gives CASSFIYSAGNEQFF. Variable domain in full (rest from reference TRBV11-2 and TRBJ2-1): EAGVAQSPRYKIIEKRQSVAFWCNPISGHATLYWYQQILGQGPKLLIQFQNNGVVDDSQLPKDRFSAERLKGVDSTLKIQPAKLEDSAVYLCASSFIYSAGNEQFFGPGTRLTVL.

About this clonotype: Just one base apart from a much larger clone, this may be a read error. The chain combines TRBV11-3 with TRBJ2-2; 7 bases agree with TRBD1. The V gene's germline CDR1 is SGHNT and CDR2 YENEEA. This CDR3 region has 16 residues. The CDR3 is CASSKLQGMNAGELFF. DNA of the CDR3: TGTGCCAGCAGCAAGTTACAGGGGATGAACGCCGGGGAGCTGTTTTTT.

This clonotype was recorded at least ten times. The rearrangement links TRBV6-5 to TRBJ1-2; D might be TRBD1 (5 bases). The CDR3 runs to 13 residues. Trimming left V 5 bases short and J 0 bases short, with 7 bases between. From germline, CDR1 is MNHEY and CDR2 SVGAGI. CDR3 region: CASSTGANYGYTF. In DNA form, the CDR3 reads TGTGCCAGCAGTACAGGAGCTAACTATGGCTACACCTTC.

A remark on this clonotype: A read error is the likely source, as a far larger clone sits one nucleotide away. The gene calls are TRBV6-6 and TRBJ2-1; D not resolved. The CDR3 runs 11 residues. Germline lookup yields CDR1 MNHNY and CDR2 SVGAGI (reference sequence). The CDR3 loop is CASSKYNERFF. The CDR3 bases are TGTGCCAGCAGCAAATACAATGAGCGGTTCTTC.

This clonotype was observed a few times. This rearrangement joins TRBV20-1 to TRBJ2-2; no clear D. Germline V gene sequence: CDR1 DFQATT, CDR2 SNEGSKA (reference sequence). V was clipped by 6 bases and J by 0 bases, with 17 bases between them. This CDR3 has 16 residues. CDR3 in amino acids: CSASMTETTNTGELFF. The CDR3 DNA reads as TGCAGTGCCAGCATGACCGAGACGACGAACACCGGGGAGCTGTTTTTT.

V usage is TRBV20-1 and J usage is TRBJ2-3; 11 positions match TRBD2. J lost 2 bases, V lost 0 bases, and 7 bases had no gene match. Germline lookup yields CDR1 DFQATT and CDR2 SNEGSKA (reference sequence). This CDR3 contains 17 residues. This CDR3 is CSARDSGRAQNTDTQYF. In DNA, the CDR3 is TGCAGTGCTAGAGATAGCGGGAGGGCGCAAAACACAGATACGCAGTATTTT.

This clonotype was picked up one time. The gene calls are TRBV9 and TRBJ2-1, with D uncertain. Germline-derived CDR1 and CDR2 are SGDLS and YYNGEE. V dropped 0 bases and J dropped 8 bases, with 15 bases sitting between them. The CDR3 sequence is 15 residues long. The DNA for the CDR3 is TGTGCCAGCAGCGTAGCAGCTGGCCTCCATTATGAGCAGTTCTTC. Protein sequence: CASSVAAGLHYEQFF.

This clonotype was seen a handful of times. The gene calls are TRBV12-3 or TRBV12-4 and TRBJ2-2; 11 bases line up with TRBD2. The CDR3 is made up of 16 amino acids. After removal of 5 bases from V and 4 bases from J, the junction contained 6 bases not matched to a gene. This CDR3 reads CASSPLAGGRTGELFF. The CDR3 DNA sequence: TGTGCCAGCAGTCCCCTAGCGGGGGGCCGCACCGGGGAGCTGTTTTTT.